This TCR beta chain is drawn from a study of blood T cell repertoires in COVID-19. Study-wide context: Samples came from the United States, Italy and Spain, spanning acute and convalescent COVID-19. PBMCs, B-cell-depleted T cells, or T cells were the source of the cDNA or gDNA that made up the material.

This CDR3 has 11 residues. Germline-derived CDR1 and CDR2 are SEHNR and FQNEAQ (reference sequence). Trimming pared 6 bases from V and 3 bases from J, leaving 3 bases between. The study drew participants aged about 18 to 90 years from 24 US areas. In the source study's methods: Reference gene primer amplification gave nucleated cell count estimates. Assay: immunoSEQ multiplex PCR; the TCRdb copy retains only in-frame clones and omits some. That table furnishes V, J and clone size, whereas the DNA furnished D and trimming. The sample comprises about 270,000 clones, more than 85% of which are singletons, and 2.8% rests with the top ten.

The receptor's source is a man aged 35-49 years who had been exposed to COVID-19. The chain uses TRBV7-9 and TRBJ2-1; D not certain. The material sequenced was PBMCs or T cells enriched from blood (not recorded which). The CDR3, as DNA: TGTGCCAGCAGGCGCTACAATGAGCAGTTCTTC. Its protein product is CASRRYNEQFF.